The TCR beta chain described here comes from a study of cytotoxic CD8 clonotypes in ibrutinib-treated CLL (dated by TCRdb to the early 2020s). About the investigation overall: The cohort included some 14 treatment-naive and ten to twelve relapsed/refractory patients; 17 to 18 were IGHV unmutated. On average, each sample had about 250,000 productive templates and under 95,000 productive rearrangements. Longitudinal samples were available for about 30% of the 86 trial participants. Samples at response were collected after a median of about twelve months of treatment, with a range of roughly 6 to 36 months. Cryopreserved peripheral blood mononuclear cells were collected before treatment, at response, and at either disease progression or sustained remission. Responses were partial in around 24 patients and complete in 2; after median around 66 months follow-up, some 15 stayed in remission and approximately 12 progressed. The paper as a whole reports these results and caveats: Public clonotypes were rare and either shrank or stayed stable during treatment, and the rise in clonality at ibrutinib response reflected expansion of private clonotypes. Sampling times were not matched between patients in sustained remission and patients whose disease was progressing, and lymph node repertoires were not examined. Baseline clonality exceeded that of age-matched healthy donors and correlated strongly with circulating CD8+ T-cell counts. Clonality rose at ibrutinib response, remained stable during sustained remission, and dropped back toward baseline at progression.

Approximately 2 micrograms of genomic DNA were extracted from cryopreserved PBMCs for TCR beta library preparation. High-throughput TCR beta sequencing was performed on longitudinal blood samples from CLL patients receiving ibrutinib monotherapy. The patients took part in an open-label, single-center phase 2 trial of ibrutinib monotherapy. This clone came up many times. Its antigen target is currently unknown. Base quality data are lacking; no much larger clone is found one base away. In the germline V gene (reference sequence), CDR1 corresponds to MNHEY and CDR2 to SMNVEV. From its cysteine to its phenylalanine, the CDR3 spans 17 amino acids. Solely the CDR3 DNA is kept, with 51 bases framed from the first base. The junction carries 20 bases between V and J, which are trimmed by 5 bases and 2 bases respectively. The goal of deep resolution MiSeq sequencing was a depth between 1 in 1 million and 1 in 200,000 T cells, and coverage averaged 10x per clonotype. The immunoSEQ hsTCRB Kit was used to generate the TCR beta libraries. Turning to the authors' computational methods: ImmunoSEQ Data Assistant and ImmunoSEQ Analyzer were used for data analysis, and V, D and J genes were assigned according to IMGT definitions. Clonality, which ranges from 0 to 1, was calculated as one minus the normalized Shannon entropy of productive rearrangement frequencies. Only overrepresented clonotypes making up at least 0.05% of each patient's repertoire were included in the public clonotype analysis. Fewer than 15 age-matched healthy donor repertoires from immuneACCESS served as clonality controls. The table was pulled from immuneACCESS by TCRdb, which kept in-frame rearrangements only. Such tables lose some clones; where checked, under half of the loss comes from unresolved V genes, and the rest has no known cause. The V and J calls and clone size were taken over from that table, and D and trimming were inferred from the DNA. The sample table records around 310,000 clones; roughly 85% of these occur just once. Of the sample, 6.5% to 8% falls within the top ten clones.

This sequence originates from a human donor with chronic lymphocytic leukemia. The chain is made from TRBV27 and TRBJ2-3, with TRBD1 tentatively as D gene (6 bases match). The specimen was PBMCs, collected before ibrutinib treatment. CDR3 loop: CASSPLLGRGDTDTQYF. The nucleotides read TGTGCCAGCAGTCCGCTATTGGGCAGGGGAGACACAGATACGCAGTATTTT.